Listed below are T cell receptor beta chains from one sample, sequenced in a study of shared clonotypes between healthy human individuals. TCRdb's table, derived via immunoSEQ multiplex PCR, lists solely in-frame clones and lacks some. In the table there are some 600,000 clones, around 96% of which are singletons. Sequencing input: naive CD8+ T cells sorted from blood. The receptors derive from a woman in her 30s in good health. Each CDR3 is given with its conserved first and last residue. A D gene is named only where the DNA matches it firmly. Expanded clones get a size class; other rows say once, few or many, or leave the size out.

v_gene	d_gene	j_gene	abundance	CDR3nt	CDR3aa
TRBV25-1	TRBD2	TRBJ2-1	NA	TGTGCCAGCAGTACAGCGGGGACTGACAATGAGCAGTTCTTC	CASSTAGTDNEQFF
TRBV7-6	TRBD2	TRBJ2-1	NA	TGTGCCAGCAGCTTAGTTACTAGCGGGAGTTTGATTGAGCAGTTCTTC	CASSLVTSGSLIEQFF
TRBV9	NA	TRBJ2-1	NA	TGTGCCAGCAGCGTAGAGCCAGAGTCCTACAATGAGCAGTTCTTC	CASSVEPESYNEQFF
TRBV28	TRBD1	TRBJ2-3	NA	TGTGCCAGCAAGGGACAGGGGCCTAACCCATGGGGTACGCAGTATTTT	CASKGQGPNPWGTQYF
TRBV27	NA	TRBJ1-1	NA	TGTGCCAGCAGTTTAACTTCCCGGGGTCCTGAAGCTTTCTTT	CASSLTSRGPEAFF
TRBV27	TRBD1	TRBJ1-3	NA	TGTGCCAGCGCTCTACAGGGGTCTGGAAACACCATATATTTT	CASALQGSGNTIYF
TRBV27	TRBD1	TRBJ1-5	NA	TGTGCCAGCAGGAAAGGGACAGGTAGCAATCAGCCCCAGCATTTT	CASRKGTGSNQPQHF
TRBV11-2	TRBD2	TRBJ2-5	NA	TGTGCCAGCAGCTTACATCGCGGGAGGGCTAAAGAGACCCAGTACTTC	CASSLHRGRAKETQYF
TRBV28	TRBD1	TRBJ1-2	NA	TGTGCCAGCAGTTTAGGGACAGGGGTTCATGGCTACACCTTC	CASSLGTGVHGYTF
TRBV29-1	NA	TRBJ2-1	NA	TGCAGCGTTGAGGGGTGGCGCTCCTACAATGAGCAGTTCTTC	CSVEGWRSYNEQFF
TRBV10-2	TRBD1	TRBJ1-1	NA	TGCGCCAGCAGAGTTGGCAGGGGGGCCACTGAAGCTTTCTTT	CASRVGRGATEAFF
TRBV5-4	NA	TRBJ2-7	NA	TGTGCCAGCAGCTTACAAACAGGGCACTACGAGCGGTACTTC	CASSLQTGHYERYF
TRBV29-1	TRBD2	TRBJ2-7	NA	TGCAGCTACCGACTAGCGGGAGAGTACGAGCAGTACTTC	CSYRLAGEYEQYF
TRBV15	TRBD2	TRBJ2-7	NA	TGTGCCACCAGCTCGGGGAGGGAACACTACGAGCAGTACTTC	CATSSGREHYEQYF
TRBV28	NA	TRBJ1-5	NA	TGTGCCAGCCGGGGCAATAGCAATCAGCCCCAGCATTTT	CASRGNSNQPQHF
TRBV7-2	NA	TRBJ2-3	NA	TGTGCCAGCAGCTTCCTCGGCCGGGGGTCAGATACGCAGTATTTT	CASSFLGRGSDTQYF
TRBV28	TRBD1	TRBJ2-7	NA	TGTGCCAGCAGACCCACAGGGGAGAGCGAGCAGTACTTC	CASRPTGESEQYF
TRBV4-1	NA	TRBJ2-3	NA	TGCGCCAGCAGCCACAGGAGGCCTAGCACAGATACGCAGTATTTT	CASSHRRPSTDTQYF
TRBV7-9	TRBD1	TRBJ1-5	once	TGTGCCAGCAGCAGTGACAGGGATAGCAATCAGCCCCAGCATTTT	CASSSDRDSNQPQHF
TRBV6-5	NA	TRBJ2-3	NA	TGTGCCAGCAGTTACTCTGAGGGAGTCGATACGCAGTATTTT	CASSYSEGVDTQYF
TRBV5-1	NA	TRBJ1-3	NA	TGCGCCAGCAGCCCTGGAAACACCATATATTTT	CASSPGNTIYF
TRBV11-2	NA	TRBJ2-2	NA	TGTGCCAGCAGAGAGGAAAAGTACACCGGGGAGCTGTTTTTT	CASREEKYTGELFF
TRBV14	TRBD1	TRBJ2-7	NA	TGTGCCAGCAGCCAAAGGGTTCTGGGACAGGCTCACTACGAGCAGTACTTC	CASSQRVLGQAHYEQYF
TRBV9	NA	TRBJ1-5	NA	TGTGCCAGCAGCGCTGGGGACCGCGATTGGGGTAACCAGCCCCAGCATTTT	CASSAGDRDWGNQPQHF
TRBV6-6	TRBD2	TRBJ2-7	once	TGTGCCAGCAGGATGCTAGCGGGACCCTACGAGCAGTACTTC	CASRMLAGPYEQYF